This T cell receptor (beta chain) stems from a study of CD8+ T cells in alopecia areata. Background on the study: The study gave tofacitinib for 6 to 18 months, then 6 months off drug. The study's findings and limits: Tofacitinib yielded significantly lower scalp clonality and fewer expanded CD8+ clones among the top 100.

V shed 0 bases, J shed 0 bases, and the junction held 5 bases outside the gene matches. This CDR3 spans 17 amino acids. Germline V gene lookup returns CDR1 KGHSH and CDR2 LQKENI. As for treatment: oral pan-JAK inhibitor, 5-10 mg twice daily. PBMC-derived CD4+ and CD8+ T cells were sorted. It was cDNA, reverse transcribed from extracted RNA, that served as the sequencing template. Clones were sequenced by immunoSEQ multiplex PCR, and TCRdb holds only the in-frame ones, with some missing. The sample holds some 200,000 clones; approximately 56% are singletons and the top ten take less than 3.5%. Regarding this clone: The target antigen is unknown.

The receptor comes from a human donor with alopecia areata. The chain couples TRBV18 to TRBJ2-5; 9 bases match TRBD2. The material sequenced was CD4+ T cells sorted from blood, taken at week 4, from a patient treated with tofacitinib. The CDR3 sequence: CASSPPRPSGDQETQYF. The CDR3 bases are TGTGCCAGCTCACCACCGAGGCCTAGCGGGGACCAAGAGACCCAGTACTTC.